One sample yielded the 25 T cell receptor beta chains listed below, sequenced in a study of Ad26.COV2.S vaccination and SARS-CoV-2 variants (dated by TCRdb to about 2021). The protocol used for the library was the immunoSEQ multiplex PCR assay. Not all clones reach the TCRdb copy of this immuneACCESS table, which keeps in-frame sequences only. Checked studies attribute under half of the gap to unresolved V genes and leave the rest unexplained. The sample has a few hundred thousand clones on record, about nine tenths of them singletons. The top ten constitute about 3.4% of the sample. What this sample's treatment or condition label stands for: 15 to 20 received Ad26.COV2.S at low or high dose, single or two shots; roughly five received placebo; per-sample allocation not given. For vaccine and placebo recipients, the sequenced repertoires came from samples collected on day 63 after the first injection.

Sequences were derived from peripheral blood, sampled in a trial of Ad26.COV2.S vaccine versus placebo. The receptors derive from a person between 18 and 60 years old who received the Ad26.COV2.S COVID-19 vaccine or a placebo.

The chain joins TRBV4-2 to TRBJ2-1; 8 positions match TRBD2. CDR3 length: 16 amino acids. Per germline, CDR1 LGHNA and CDR2 YNFKEQ. V was pared by 5 bases and J by 0 bases, with 6 bases of the junction left unmatched. CDR3: CASSTVAGSSYNEQFF. As DNA, the CDR3 is TGTGCCAGCAGCACCGTAGCGGGGAGCTCCTACAATGAGCAGTTCTTC.

This chain connects TRBV6-6 to TRBJ1-1, with D possibly matching TRBD1 (5 bases). The CDR3 contains 16 residues. V was shortened by 0 bases and J by 0 bases, with 11 bases between the two germline ends. In germline, CDR1 is MNHNY, CDR2 SVGAGI (reference sequence). CDR3 nucleotide sequence: TGTGCCAGCAGTTACTCCCGGGGCGGGATGAACACTGAAGCTTTCTTT. This gives the protein CASSYSRGGMNTEAFF.

The CDR3 region has the DNA TGCGCCAGCAGCCAAGAGGGAGGGGGTGGCAATGAGCAGTTCTTC. Residues: CASSQEGGGGNEQFF. The chain recombines TRBV4-1 with TRBJ2-1; weak D call: TRBD2 (7 bases). Germline V gene lookup returns CDR1 MGHRA and CDR2 YSYEKL. V was trimmed by 0 bases and J by 6 bases, leaving 12 bases between them. CDR3 length equals 15 residues.

The chain is built from TRBV11-2 and TRBJ2-7; 10 bases align to TRBD1. CDR3 length: 15 residues. V shed 3 bases and J 5 bases; nucleotides not matched to a gene: 7. The germline V gene has CDR1 SGHAT and CDR2 FQNNGV. CDR3 protein: CASSFGQGGSDEQYF. CDR3 DNA sequence: TGTGCCAGCAGCTTCGGACAGGGGGGATCCGACGAGCAGTACTTC.

The J gene is TRBJ2-5, the V gene TRBV18, with D tentatively TRBD1 (6 bases). The CDR3 runs 15 residues. With 3 bases removed from V and 7 bases from J, the gap between germline ends came to 18 bases. The germline V gene has CDR1 KGHSH and CDR2 LQKENI. Written as DNA, the CDR3 is TGTGCCAGCTCACCGTCCCGGGACATTTTTCGGACCCAGTACTTC. As protein: CASSPSRDIFRTQYF.

The chain is built from TRBV19 and TRBJ2-1; 11 nucleotides align to TRBD2. Trimming at V came to 5 bases and at J to 8 bases, leaving 8 bases not matched to a gene. This CDR3 contains 15 residues. Germline values: CDR1 LNHDA, CDR2 SQIVND (reference sequence). The CDR3 loop reads CASSFRSGGAYEQFF. In DNA form, the CDR3 reads TGTGCCAGTAGTTTCCGTAGCGGGGGGGCGTATGAGCAGTTCTTC.

This rearrangement joins TRBV2 to TRBJ2-1; no reliable D call. CDR1 SNHLY and CDR2 FYNNEI come from the germline V gene. Trimming removed 4 bases from V and 6 bases from J, with 10 bases in between. CDR3 size: 13 residues. Written as DNA, the CDR3 is TGTGCCAGCAGTGCCGAGGTGGGCAATGAGCAGTTCTTC. Its translation is CASSAEVGNEQFF.

The V call is TRBV6-1, the J call TRBJ2-3; 9 bases line up with TRBD1. The CDR3 is 16 residues long. Germline V gene sequence: CDR1 MNHNS, CDR2 SASEGT. V gave up 5 bases and J gave up 5 bases; unmatched junction bases: 11. CDR3 sequence reads: CASSQGGDRVQDTQYF. CDR3 DNA sequence: TGTGCCAGCAGTCAAGGTGGGGACAGGGTTCAAGATACGCAGTATTTT.

With regard to this clone: Germline is not matched at one junction end, which may reflect a read error. This chain connects TRBV7-3 to TRBJ2-7; 9 bases fit TRBD1. Per germline, CDR1 SGHTA and CDR2 FQGTGA. There are 11 residues in the CDR3. The CDR3 reads CASSSTGTGTF. CDR3 nucleotides: TGTGCCAGCAGCTCTACCGGGACAGGGACCTTC.

The chain joins TRBV19 to TRBJ1-4; D gene ambiguous. The CDR3 spans 14 residues. Deletions cut 4 bases from V and 8 bases from J, with 14 bases between. Germline CDR1 is LNHDA and CDR2 is SQIVND (reference sequence). The CDR3 sequence is CASSSQSMGEKLFF. The CDR3 DNA reads TGTGCCAGTAGTAGCCAGTCCATGGGGGAAAAACTGTTTTTT.

This clone has just a few counts. The genes are TRBV4-3 and TRBJ1-1; D might be TRBD1 (5 bases). Germline-derived CDR1 and CDR2 are LGHNA and YSLEER. V gave up 3 bases and J gave up 1 base, with 9 bases separating them. The CDR3 is made up of 14 amino acids. Here the CDR3 DNA reads TGCGCCAGCAGCCAGAATACAGGGAACACTGAAGCTTTCTTT. It encodes CASSQNTGNTEAFF.

This clone was seen just once. The chain employs TRBV29-1 and TRBJ1-1, with no clear D. The ends were cut back, 6 bases at V and 3 bases at J, with 14 bases in the middle. This CDR3 spans 13 amino acids. CDR1 SQVTM and CDR2 ANQGSEA come from the germline V gene. The CDR3 here is CSVGSMGYTEAFF. For the CDR3, the DNA is TGCAGCGTCGGCTCCATGGGGTACACTGAAGCTTTCTTT.

About this clone itself: The germline gene is not matched at one end of the junction; a read error may be the cause. J is TRBJ2-2 and V is TRBV7-7; possibly TRBD1 for D (5 bases). CDR1 SSHAT and CDR2 FNYEAQ come from the germline V gene (reference sequence). This CDR3 comprises 13 residues. The CDR3 DNA sequence: TGTGCTAGCAGCATAGGGGTGTCCGGGGAGCTGTTTTTT. This gives the protein CASSIGVSGELFF.

This clone was detected a few times. The V call is TRBV4-1, the J call TRBJ1-5, with D possibly matching TRBD1 (6 bases). The V end lost 4 bases, the J end lost 3 bases, and 22 bases lay between the germline ends. CDR1 and CDR2 from the germline V gene are MGHRA and YSYEKL. The CDR3 has 18 amino acids. CDR3 DNA: TGCGCCAGCAGCCCTGGGGGCCGTTACAAAGGGGACAATCAGCCCCAGCATTTT. Translated: CASSPGGRYKGDNQPQHF.

The chain links TRBV5-4 to TRBJ2-1; TRBD2 matches at 15 bases. V lost 2 bases, J lost 1 base, and 1 base stayed unmatched. The CDR3 covers 17 residues. Germline V CDR1 and CDR2: SGHNT, YYREEE (reference sequence). CDR3 nucleotides: TGTGCCAGCAGCTTTGGACTAGCGGGGGGGTCCTACAATGAGCAGTTCTTC. Encoded protein: CASSFGLAGGSYNEQFF.

The gene calls are TRBV9 and TRBJ2-5; the match to TRBD1 covers 9 bases. Germline CDR1 SGDLS, CDR2 YYNGEE. There are 15 residues in the CDR3. Trimming took 4 bases from V and 5 from J; bases not matched to a gene: 9. CDR3 sequence (DNA): TGTGCCAGCAGCCCTCCCTCGGACAGGGGCGAGACCCAGTACTTC. It codes for CASSPPSDRGETQYF.

V and J are TRBV6-5 and TRBJ2-7; 9 nucleotides align to TRBD1. Germline CDR1 and CDR2: MNHEY and SVGAGI. The CDR3 extends over 13 amino acids. V lost 10 bases, J lost 0 bases, and 4 bases stayed unmatched. As DNA, the CDR3 is TGTGCCACTAGGGGACAGGGCTCCTACGAGCAGTACTTC. It is translated as CATRGQGSYEQYF.

The chain uses TRBV10-1 and TRBJ2-2, with D possibly being TRBD1 (5 bases). V was pared by 3 bases and J by 7 bases, with 15 bases between. The CDR3 sequence is 15 residues long. Germline CDR1 reads WNHNN; CDR2 reads SYGVQD (reference sequence). The CDR3 DNA follows: TGCGCCAGCAGTGAAGACAGCCAGCCGGGCGGGGAGCTGTTTTTT. Encoded protein: CASSEDSQPGGELFF.

This chain uses TRBV14 with TRBJ1-2; 7 bases agree with TRBD1. Germline CDR1 reads SGHDN; CDR2 reads FVKESK. CDR3 size: 17 residues. Trimming took 0 bases from V and 4 from J; bases not matched to a gene: 11. In nucleotides, the CDR3 is TGTGCCAGCAGCCAAGACGATTACAGGGGCTCGATCTATGGCTACACCTTC. Protein product: CASSQDDYRGSIYGYTF.

The rearrangement joins TRBV7-2 to TRBJ2-5; 15 bases fit TRBD2. CDR3 length equals 17 residues. Trimming cost V 4 bases and J 3 bases; bases outside gene matches: 6. The germline V gene has CDR1 SGHTA and CDR2 FQGNSA. The CDR3 sequence is CASSSPGLAGGKETQYF. The DNA for the CDR3 is TGTGCCAGCAGCTCGCCGGGACTAGCGGGGGGAAAAGAGACCCAGTACTTC.

The gene calls are TRBV19 and TRBJ2-1; 8 positions match TRBD1. Germline CDR1 LNHDA, CDR2 SQIVND (reference sequence). The V gene end was trimmed by 4 bases and the J gene end by 4 bases; junction bases not matched to a gene: 3. The CDR3 loop spans 14 amino acids. CDR3: CASSNRGSYNEQFF. In DNA form, the CDR3 reads TGTGCCAGTAGTAACAGGGGGAGTTACAATGAGCAGTTCTTC.

CDR3 DNA sequence: TGTGCCAGCAGCTCCATACCAGGGGCCATCTATGGCTACACCTTC. This encodes CASSSIPGAIYGYTF. The chain has TRBV7-2 and TRBJ1-2; D may be TRBD1 (6 bases). Deletions cut 4 bases from V and 4 bases from J, with 16 bases between. This CDR3 has 15 residues. Germline V CDR1 and CDR2: SGHTA, FQGNSA.

The chain uses TRBV4-2 and TRBJ1-1; 10 bases line up with TRBD1. The CDR3 is made up of 15 amino acids. Trimming at V came to 3 bases and at J to 8 bases, leaving 9 bases not matched to a gene. Germline V gene lookup returns CDR1 LGHNA and CDR2 YNFKEQ. CDR3 nucleotides: TGTGCCAGCAGCCAGTTGACAGGGGGCGAGGGGGAAGCTTTCTTT. This gives the protein CASSQLTGGEGEAFF.

V is TRBV6-6 and J is TRBJ1-5; weak D call: TRBD1 (6 bases). The CDR3 covers 15 residues. The germline V and J ends were trimmed by 3 bases and 0 bases, with 9 bases remaining between them. The germline V gene has CDR1 MNHNY and CDR2 SVGAGI (reference sequence). The CDR3 loop reads CASSYPTGSNQPQHF. CDR3 nucleotide sequence: TGTGCCAGCAGTTATCCGACAGGTAGCAATCAGCCCCAGCATTTT.

This clone was found once. The rearrangement joins TRBV5-1 to TRBJ2-3; tentatively, D is TRBD1 (5 bases). V gave up 5 bases and J gave up 2 bases, with 15 bases separating them. Germline CDR1 is SGHRS and CDR2 is YFSETQ. CDR3 length equals 15 residues. The CDR3 is CASRVQDPTTDTQYF. CDR3 nucleotides: TGCGCCAGCAGGGTACAGGATCCCACCACAGATACGCAGTATTTT.